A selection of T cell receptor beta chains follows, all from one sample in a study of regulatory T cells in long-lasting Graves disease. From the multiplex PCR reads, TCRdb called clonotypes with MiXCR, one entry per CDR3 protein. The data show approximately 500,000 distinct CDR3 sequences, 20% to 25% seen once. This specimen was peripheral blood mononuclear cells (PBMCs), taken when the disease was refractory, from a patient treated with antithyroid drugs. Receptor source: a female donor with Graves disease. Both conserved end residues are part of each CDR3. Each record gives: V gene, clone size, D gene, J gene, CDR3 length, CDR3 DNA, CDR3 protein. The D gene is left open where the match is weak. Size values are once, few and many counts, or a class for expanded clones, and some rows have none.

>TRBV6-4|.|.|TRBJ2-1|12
TGTGCCAGCAGTGAGACAGGCCGCGAGCAGTTCTTC
CASSETGREQFF
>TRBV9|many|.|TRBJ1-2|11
TGTGCCAGCAGCGCAGGTAGTGGCTACACCTTC
CASSAGSGYTF
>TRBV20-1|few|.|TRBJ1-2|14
TGCAGTGCTTCGTCACCGGGTCCTAACTATGGCTACACCTTC
CSASSPGPNYGYTF
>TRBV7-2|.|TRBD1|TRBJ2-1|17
TGTGCCAGCAGCCAAGAACGGCTGAACAGGGGGCTAAATGAGCAGTTCTTC
CASSQERLNRGLNEQFF
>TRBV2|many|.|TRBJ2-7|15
TGTGCCAGCAAGACAGGCCCTGACGCTACCTACGAGCAGTACTTC
CASKTGPDATYEQYF
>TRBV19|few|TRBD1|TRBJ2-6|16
TGTGCCAGTTCTGACAGGGGAATAGATCGGGCCAACGTCCTGACTTTC
CASSDRGIDRANVLTF
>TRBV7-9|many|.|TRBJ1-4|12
TGTGCCAGCAGCTTAATCCAGGGAAAACTGTTTTTT
CASSLIQGKLFF
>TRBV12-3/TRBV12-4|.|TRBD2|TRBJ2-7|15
TGTGCCAGCAGGGGACTAGCGGGATCCTCCTACGAGCAGTACTTC
CASRGLAGSSYEQYF
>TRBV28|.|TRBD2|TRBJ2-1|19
TGTGCCAGCAGTTCCTGGGGGGGGGTAGTCCTGGCAAACTTCAATGAGCAGTTCTTC
CASSSWGGVVLANFNEQFF
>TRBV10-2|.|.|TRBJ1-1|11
TGCGCCAGCGGGGGGACCACTGAAGCTTCCTTT
CASGGTTEASF
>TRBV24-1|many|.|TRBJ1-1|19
TGTGCCACCAGTGATTCGAGGACAGCGTTATTTAATTCGAACACTGAAGCTTTCTTT
CATSDSRTALFNSNTEAFF
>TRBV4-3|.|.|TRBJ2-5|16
TGCGCCAGCAGCCCGCTGGGGGGCGGCGTCCAAGAGACCCAGTACTTC
CASSPLGGGVQETQYF
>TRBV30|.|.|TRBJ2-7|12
TGTGCCTGGAGGGGCCCGGCCTACGAGCAGTACTTC
CAWRGPAYEQYF
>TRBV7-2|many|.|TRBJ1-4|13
TGTGCCAGCAGCTTGGGGGGGTTAGAAAAACTGTTTTTT
CASSLGGLEKLFF
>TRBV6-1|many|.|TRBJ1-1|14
TGTGCCAGCAGTCCCATCATGGTAAACACTGAAGCTTTCTTT
CASSPIMVNTEAFF
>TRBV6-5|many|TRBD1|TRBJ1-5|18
TGTGCCAGCAGTTACTCAGCTCCGGGACAGGCCGGCAATCAGCCCCAGCATTTT
CASSYSAPGQAGNQPQHF
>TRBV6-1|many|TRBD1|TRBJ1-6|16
TGTGCCAGCAGCTCCACCCCCCAGGGGGATAGTTCACCCCTCCACTTT
CASSSTPQGDSSPLHF
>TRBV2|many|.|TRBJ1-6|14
TGTGCCAGCAGAGAGAGCTCCTATAATTCACCCCTCCACTTT
CASRESSYNSPLHF
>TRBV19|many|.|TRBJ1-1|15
TGTGCCAGTAGTCCACGCTTGACAGCAAAAACTGAAGCTTTCTTT
CASSPRLTAKTEAFF
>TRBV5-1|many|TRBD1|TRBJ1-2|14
TGCGCCAGCAGCTTGGACCCAGGGGGCGGAGGCTACACCTTC
CASSLDPGGGGYTF
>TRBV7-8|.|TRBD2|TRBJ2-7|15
TGTGCCAGCAGCTTATCCCCGGCGGGGGCCTACGAGCAGTACTTC
CASSLSPAGAYEQYF
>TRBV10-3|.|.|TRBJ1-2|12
TGTGCCATCAGCCGATCCTCCTATGGCTACACCTTC
CAISRSSYGYTF
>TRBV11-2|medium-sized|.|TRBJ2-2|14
TGCGCCAGCAGCGAGGACAGGAACACCGGGGAGCTGTTTTTT
CASSEDRNTGELFF
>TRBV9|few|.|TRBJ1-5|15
TGTGCCAGCAGCGTATCAGGGACTTTTGCTCAGCCCCAGCATTTT
CASSVSGTFAQPQHF
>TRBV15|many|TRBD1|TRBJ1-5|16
TGTGCCACCAGCAGCCAGGGGGGTTTGGGGAATCAGCCCCAGCATTTT
CATSSQGGLGNQPQHF
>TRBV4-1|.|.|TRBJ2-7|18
TGCGCCAGCAGCCAAGATGTAAGATTTTCCAGGACCGTACACGAGCAGTACTTC
CASSQDVRFSRTVHEQYF
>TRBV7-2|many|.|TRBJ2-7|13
TGTGCCAGCACCCCTGGGACCTCGGGCGAGCAGTACTTC
CASTPGTSGEQYF
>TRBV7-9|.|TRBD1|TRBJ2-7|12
TGTGCCAGCATGACAGGGGTGAGCGAGCAGTACTTC
CASMTGVSEQYF
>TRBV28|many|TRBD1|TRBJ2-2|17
TGTGCCAGCAGTTACTCGGGACAGACAAGATACACCGGGGAGCTGTTTTTT
CASSYSGQTRYTGELFF
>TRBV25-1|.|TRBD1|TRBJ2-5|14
TGTGCCAGCAGTGGAAGGGGGCTCAGGGAGACCCAGTACTTC
CASSGRGLRETQYF
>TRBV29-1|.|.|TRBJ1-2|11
TGCAGCGTTGACACTAACTATGGCTACACCTTC
CSVDTNYGYTF
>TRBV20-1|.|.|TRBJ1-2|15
TGCAGTGCTAGAGCGTCGACGGAGGTGAGAGGTGGCTACACCTTC
CSARASTEVRGGYTF
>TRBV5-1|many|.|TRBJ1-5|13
TGCGCCAGCAGTCCGGGGCTCAATCAGCCCCAGCATTTT
CASSPGLNQPQHF
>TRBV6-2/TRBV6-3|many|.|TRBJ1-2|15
TGTGCCAGCAGTTATTCGGGAGGCGGGGATTATGGCTACACCTTC
CASSYSGGGDYGYTF
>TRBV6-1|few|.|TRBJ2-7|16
TGTGCCAGCAGCAGGGTGGTGGGGGGAGGTGCCTACGAGCAGTACTTC
CASSRVVGGGAYEQYF
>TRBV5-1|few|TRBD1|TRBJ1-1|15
TGCGCCAGCAGCCAGTCGGGACAGGGAAACACTGAAGCTTTCTTT
CASSQSGQGNTEAFF
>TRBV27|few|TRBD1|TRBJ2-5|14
TGTGCCAGCAGACCTTCGGACAGGGAAGAGACCCAGTACTTC
CASRPSDREETQYF
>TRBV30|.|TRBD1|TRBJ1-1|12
TGTGCCTGGAACAGGGGGCCCGCTGAAGCTTTCTTT
CAWNRGPAEAFF
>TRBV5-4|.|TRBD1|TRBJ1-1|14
TGTGCCAGCAGCAACGCAGACAGGGCTATCCAAGCTTTCTTT
CASSNADRAIQAFF
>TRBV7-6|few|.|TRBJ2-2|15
TGTGCCAGCAGCTTAAAAGGGGGTGAGGACGGGGAGCTGTTTTTT
CASSLKGGEDGELFF
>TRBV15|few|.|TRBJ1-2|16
TGTGCCACCAGCAGAGACGGAGGGGGATGGGAAAATGGCTACACCTTC
CATSRDGGGWENGYTF
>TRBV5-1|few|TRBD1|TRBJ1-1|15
TGCGCCAGCAGCCAGGGGGCAGGGGGGAACGGTGAAGCTTTCTTT
CASSQGAGGNGEAFF
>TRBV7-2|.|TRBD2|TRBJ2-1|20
TGTGCCAGCAGCCTTAATCTTTGGCTTAGGACTAGCGGGGTTCACAATGAGCAGTTCTTC
CASSLNLWLRTSGVHNEQFF
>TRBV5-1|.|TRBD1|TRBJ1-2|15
TGCGCCAGCAGCTTGGCGCAGGGGGCTATTTCTGGCTACACCTTC
CASSLAQGAISGYTF
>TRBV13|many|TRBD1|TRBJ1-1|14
TGTGCCAGCAGCCCCCAGACAGGGACCACTGAAGCTTTCTTT
CASSPQTGTTEAFF
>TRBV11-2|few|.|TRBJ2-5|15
TGTGCCAGCAGCCTAGAGTGGGGGGCTGGGGAGACCCAGTACTTC
CASSLEWGAGETQYF
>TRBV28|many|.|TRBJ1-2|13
TGTGCCAGCAGTCCAAAACGGACACTTGGCTACACCTTC
CASSPKRTLGYTF
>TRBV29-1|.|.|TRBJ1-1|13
TGCAGCGTTGCGACGTGGGAGAACACTGAAGCTTTCTTT
CSVATWENTEAFF
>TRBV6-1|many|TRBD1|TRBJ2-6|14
TGTGCCAGCAGGGACAGGGCTGGGGCCAACGTCCTGACTTTC
CASRDRAGANVLTF
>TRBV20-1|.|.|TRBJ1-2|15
TGCAGTGCTAGAGCCATCTTGAAGGGGGTCAAGGGCTGCACCTTC
CSARAILKGVKGCTF
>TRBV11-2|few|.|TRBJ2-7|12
TGTGCCAGCAGCTTGGACAGCCACGGGCAGTACTTC
CASSLDSHGQYF
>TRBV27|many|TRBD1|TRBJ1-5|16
TGTGCCAGCAGTTTATTAGGGGGCTATAGCAATCAGCCCCAGCATTTT
CASSLLGGYSNQPQHF
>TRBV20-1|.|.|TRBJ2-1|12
TGCAGTGCTAGCTGGGTAAACAATGAGCAGTTCTTC
CSASWVNNEQFF
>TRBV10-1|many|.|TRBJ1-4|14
TGCGCCAGCAGTGAAGGAGGGCTCGGGGAAAAACTGTTTTTT
CASSEGGLGEKLFF
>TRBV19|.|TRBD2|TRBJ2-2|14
TGTGCCAGTAAGCTAGCGGGGGACACCGGGGAGCTGTTTTTT
CASKLAGDTGELFF
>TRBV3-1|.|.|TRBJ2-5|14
TGTGCCAGCAGCCAAATTGGAGGTAAAGAGACCCAGTACTTC
CASSQIGGKETQYF
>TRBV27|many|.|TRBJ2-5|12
TGTGCCAGCGGCCGTTTGGGTGAGACCCAGTACTTC
CASGRLGETQYF
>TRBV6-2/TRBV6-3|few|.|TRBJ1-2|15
TGTGCCAGCAGTTACTCGATCACGGGGAACTATGGCTACACCTTC
CASSYSITGNYGYTF
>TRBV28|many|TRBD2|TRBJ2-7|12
TGTGCCAGCAGTCTGGGACTAGTCGAGCAGTACTTC
CASSLGLVEQYF